What follows describes a single T cell receptor (beta chain). Its antigen is currently unknown. The treatment denotes: oral pan-JAK inhibitor, 5-10 mg twice daily. The source of the sample is a study of CD8+ T cells in alopecia areata. V lost 3 bases to trimming and J lost 2 bases; unmatched junction nucleotides: 6. This CDR3 has 15 amino acids. The germline CDR1 and CDR2 sequences are MNHEY and SMNVEV (reference sequence). Extraction and reverse transcription of RNA yielded cDNA as the sequencing template. TCRdb keeps only in-frame clones here, not all; method: immunoSEQ multiplex PCR. The profile shows about 120,000 clones, about 60% of them singletons. Study-wide results and caveats: With patients, TCR sharing proved less clear than in mice, a difference possibly related to HLA.

The rearrangement uses TRBV27 and TRBJ2-7, with TRBD1 matching 8 bases. The sequence came from a human donor with alopecia areata. Sequenced material: CD8+ T cells sorted from blood, taken at week 24, from a patient treated with tofacitinib. The CDR3: CASSFGTGGTYEQYF. For the CDR3, the DNA is TGTGCCAGCAGTTTCGGGACAGGCGGGACCTACGAGCAGTACTTC.